This TCR beta chain was sequenced in a study of T-cell reconstitution after alpha-beta-depleted transplantation in children. This clonotype turned up a few times. Its antigen is not known. The CDR3 loop spans 17 amino acids. Germline V CDR1 and CDR2: KGHSH, LQKENI. Between the trimmed V and J ends, which lost 3 bases and 0 bases, there was a span of 14 bases. The authors prepared the TCRbeta library with unique molecular identifiers. TCRdb fed the PCR reads into MiXCR, producing one record per CDR3 protein. This sample has fewer than 550,000 distinct CDR3 sequences; about 11% occur once, and the top ten carry just over 2%. Overall study findings and caveats: Surviving recipient cells, namely T cells and thymic progenitors, were the source of high day-60 TCRbeta diversity in some patients. At one year after transplant, newly produced T cells mostly accounted for T-cell counts and diversity. Reportedly, only several hundred clones from non-depleted graft cells drove alpha-beta T-cell counts at about two months.

The sequencing here drew on PBMCs, taken before TCRalphabeta/CD19-depleted stem cell transplant. The V and J genes are TRBV18 and TRBJ2-2; D is unresolved. This clonotype was sampled from a child aged 2-15 years with inherited bone marrow failure, due to receive a stem cell transplant. As DNA, the CDR3 is TGTGCCAGCTCACCCCGCGCGGAAACCGCGAACACCGGGGAGCTGTTTTTT. The encoded protein is CASSPRAETANTGELFF.